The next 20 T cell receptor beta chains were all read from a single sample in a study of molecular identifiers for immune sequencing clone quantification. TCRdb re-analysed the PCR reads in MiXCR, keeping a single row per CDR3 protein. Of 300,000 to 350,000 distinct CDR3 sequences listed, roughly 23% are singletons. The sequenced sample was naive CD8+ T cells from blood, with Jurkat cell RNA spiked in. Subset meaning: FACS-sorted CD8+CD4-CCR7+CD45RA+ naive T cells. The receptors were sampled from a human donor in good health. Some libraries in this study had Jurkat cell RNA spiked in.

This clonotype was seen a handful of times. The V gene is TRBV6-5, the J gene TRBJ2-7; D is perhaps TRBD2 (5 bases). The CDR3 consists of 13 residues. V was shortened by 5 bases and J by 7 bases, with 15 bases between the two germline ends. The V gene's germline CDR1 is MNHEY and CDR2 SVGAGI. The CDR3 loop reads CASSTPGVGEQYF. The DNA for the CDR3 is TGTGCCAGCAGTACTCCCGGGGTGGGGGAGCAGTACTTC.

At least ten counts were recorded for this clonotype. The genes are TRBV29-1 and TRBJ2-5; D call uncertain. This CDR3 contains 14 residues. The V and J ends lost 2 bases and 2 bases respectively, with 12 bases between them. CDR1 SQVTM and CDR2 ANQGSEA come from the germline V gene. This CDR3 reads CSVEYVPAQETQYF. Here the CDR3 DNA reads TGCAGCGTTGAATACGTGCCGGCACAAGAGACCCAGTACTTC.

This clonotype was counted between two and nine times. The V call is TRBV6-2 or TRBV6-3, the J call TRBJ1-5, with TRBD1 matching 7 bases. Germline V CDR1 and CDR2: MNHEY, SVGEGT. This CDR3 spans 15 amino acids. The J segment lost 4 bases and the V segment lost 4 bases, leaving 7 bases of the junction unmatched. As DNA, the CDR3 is TGTGCCAGCAGTTTTGTGACAGGGCAAAATCAGCCCCAGCATTTT. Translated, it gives CASSFVTGQNQPQHF.

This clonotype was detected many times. In DNA form, the CDR3 reads TGTGCCAGCAGCTTATCTCCCGGACTAGCGGGGATACTGTTCTTC. It encodes CASSLSPGLAGILFF. J is TRBJ2-1 and V is TRBV7-9; 12 nucleotides agree with TRBD2. Germline trimming cut 2 bases from V and 15 bases from J; bases unmatched to any gene: 11. The CDR3 covers 15 residues. Germline-derived CDR1 and CDR2 are SEHNR and FQNEAQ (reference sequence).

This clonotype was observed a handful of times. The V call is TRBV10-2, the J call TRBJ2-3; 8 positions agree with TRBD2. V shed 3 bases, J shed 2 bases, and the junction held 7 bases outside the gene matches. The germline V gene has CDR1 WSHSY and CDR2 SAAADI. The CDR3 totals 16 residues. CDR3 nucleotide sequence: TGCGCCAGCAGTGACGGGGGGGGAATGGACACAGATACGCAGTATTTT. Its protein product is CASSDGGGMDTDTQYF.

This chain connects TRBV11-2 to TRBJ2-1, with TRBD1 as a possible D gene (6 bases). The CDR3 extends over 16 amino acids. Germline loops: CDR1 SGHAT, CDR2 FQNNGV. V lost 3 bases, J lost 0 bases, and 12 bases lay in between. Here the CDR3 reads CASSFTGTISYNEQFF. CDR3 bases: TGTGCCAGCAGCTTTACCGGGACAATCTCCTACAATGAGCAGTTCTTC.

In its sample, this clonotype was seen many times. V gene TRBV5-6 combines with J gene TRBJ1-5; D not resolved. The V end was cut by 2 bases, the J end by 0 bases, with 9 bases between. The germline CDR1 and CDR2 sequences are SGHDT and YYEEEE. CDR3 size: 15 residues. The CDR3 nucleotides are TGTGCCAGCAGCTTAAACACCCTTAGCAATCAGCCCCAGCATTTT. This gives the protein CASSLNTLSNQPQHF.

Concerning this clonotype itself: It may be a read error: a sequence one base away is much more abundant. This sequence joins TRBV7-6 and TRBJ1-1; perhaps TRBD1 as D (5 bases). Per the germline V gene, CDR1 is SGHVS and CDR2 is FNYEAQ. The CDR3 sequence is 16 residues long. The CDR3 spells CASSLGFGTANAEAFF. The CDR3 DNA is TGTGCCAGCAGCTTAGGGTTCGGGACCGCGAACGCTGAAGCTTTCTTT.

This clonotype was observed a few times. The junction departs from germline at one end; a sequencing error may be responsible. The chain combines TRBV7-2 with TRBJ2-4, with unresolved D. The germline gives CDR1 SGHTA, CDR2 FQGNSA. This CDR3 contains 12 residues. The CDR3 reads CASSSVKSIQYF. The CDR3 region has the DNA TGTGCCAGCAGCTCAGTAAAAAGCATTCAGTACTTC.

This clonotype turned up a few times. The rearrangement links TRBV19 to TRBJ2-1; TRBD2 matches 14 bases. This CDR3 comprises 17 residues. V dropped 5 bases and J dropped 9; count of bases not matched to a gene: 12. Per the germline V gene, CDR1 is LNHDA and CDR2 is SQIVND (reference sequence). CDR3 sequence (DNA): TGTGCCAGTAGTTCCGGGACTAGCGGGGGAGGGAGTGGTGAGCAGTTCTTC. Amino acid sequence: CASSSGTSGGGSGEQFF.

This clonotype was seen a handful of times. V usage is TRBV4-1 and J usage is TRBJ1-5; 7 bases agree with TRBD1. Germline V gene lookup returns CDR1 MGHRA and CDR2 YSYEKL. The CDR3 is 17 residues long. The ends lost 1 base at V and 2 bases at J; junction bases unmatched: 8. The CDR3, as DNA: TGCGCCAGCAGCCAAGGAACAGGGGTCTACGGCAATCAGCCCCAGCATTTT. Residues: CASSQGTGVYGNQPQHF.

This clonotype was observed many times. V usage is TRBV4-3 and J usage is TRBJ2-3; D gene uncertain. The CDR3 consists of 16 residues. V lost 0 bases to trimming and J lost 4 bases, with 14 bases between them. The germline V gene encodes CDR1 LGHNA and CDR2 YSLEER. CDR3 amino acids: CASSQEGLLPADTQYF. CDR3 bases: TGCGCCAGCAGCCAAGAAGGCTTGCTACCCGCAGATACGCAGTATTTT.

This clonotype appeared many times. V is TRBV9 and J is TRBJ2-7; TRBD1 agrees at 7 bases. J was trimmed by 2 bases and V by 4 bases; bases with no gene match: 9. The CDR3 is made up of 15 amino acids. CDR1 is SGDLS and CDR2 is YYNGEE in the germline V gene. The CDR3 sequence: CASSRVGTDTYEQYF. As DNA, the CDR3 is TGTGCCAGCAGCCGGGTGGGGACAGACACCTACGAGCAGTACTTC.

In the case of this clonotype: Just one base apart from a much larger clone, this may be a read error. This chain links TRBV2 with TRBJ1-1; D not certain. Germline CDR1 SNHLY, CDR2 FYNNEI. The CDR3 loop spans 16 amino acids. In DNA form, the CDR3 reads TGTGTCAGCAGTGAAGCATGGCGAGGCCCAAACACTGAAGCTTTCTTT. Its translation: CVSSEAWRGPNTEAFF.

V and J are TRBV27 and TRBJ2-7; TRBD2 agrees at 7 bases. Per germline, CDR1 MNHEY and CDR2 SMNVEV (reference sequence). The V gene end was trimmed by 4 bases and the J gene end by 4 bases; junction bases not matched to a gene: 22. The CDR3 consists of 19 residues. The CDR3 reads CASSSIARTRGIGGYEQYF. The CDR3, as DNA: TGTGCCAGCAGTTCCATCGCTCGGACTAGAGGAATTGGAGGGTACGAGCAGTACTTC.

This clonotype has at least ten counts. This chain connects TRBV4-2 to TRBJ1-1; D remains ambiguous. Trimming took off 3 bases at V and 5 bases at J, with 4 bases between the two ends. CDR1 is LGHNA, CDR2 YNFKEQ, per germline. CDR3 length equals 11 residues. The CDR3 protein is CASSQSTEAFF. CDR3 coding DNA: TGTGCCAGCAGCCAGAGTACTGAAGCTTTCTTT.

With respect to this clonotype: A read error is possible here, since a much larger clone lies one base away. As DNA, the CDR3 is TGTGCCAGCAGAACAGGGGGCGAAGAGACCCGGTACTTC. Its translation is CASRTGGEETRYF. The chain is built from TRBV12-3 or TRBV12-4 and TRBJ2-5, with 9 bases matching TRBD1. CDR3 length equals 13 residues.

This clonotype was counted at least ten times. CDR3 coding DNA: TGTGCCACCAGCATTCGACAGGTATACAATGAGCAGTTCTTC. Translated: CATSIRQVYNEQFF. The chain has TRBV15 and TRBJ2-1, with D tentatively TRBD1 (6 bases). The CDR3 runs to 14 residues. Trimming took 4 bases from V and 4 from J, leaving 11 bases between them. CDR1 and CDR2 (germline): LNHNV, YYDKDF (reference sequence).

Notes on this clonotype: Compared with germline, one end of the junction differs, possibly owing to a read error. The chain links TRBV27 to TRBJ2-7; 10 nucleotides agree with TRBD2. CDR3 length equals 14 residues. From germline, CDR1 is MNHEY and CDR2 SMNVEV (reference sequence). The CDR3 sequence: CAGSSMTSGYEQYF. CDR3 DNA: TGTGCCGGCAGTTCCATGACTAGCGGGTACGAGCAGTACTTC.

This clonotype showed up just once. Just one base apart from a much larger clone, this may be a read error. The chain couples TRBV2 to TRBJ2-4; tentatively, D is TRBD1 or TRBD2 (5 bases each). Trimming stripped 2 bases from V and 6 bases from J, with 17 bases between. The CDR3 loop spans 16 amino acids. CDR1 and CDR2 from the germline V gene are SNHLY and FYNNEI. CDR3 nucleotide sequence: TGTGCCAGCAGTGAAATTTGGGGGAAAGGCAGAAACATTCAGTACTTC. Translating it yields CASSEIWGKGRNIQYF.